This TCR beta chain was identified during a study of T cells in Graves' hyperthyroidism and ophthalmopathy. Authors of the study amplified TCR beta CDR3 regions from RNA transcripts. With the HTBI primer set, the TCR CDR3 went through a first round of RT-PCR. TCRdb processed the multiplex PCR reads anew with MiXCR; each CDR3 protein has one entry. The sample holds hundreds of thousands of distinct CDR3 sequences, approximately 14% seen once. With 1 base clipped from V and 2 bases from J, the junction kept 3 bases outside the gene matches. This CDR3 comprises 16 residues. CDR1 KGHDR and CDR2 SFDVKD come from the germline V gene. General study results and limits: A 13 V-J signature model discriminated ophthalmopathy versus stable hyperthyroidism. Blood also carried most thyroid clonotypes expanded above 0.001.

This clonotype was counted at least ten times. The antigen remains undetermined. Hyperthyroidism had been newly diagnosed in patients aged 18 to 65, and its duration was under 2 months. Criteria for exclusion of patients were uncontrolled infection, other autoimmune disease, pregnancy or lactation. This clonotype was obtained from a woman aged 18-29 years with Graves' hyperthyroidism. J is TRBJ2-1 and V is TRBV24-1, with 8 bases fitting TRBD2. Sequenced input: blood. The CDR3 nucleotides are TGTGCCACCAGTGATTTCGGCGGGGGGACCTACAATGAGCAGTTCTTC. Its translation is CATSDFGGGTYNEQFF.